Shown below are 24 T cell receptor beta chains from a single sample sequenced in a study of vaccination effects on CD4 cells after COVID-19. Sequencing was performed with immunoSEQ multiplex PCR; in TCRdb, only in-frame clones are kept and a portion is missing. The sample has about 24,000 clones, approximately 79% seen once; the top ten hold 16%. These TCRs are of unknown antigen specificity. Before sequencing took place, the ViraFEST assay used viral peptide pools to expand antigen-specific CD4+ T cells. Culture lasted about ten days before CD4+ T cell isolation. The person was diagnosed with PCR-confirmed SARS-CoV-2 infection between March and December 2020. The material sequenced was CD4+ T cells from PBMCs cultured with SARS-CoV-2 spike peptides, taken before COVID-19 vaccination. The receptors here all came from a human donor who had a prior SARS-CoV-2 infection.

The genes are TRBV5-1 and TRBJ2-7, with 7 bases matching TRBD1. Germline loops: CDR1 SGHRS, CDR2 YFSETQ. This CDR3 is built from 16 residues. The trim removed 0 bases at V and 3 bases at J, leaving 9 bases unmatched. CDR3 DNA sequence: TGCGCCAGCAGCTTGGGAGAACAGGGGCTATTCTACGAGCAGTACTTC. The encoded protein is CASSLGEQGLFYEQYF.

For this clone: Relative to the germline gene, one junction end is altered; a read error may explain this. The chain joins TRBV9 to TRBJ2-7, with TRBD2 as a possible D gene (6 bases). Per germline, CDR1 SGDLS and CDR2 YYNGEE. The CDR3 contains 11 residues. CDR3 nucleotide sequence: TGTGCCAGCGGGAGTGTCGGACTACCACACTTC. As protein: CASGSVGLPHF.

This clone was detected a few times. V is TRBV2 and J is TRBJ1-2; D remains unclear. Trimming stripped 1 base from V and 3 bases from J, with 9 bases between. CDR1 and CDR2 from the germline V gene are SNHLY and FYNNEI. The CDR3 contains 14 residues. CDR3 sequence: CASSEEMVYYGYTF. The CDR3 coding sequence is TGTGCCAGCAGTGAAGAAATGGTTTACTATGGCTACACCTTC.

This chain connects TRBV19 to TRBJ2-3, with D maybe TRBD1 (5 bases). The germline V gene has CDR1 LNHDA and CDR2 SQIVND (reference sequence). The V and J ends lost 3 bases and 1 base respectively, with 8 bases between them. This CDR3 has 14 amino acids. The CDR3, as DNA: TGTGCCAGTAGTATCAGGGATGGCACAGATACGCAGTATTTT. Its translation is CASSIRDGTDTQYF.

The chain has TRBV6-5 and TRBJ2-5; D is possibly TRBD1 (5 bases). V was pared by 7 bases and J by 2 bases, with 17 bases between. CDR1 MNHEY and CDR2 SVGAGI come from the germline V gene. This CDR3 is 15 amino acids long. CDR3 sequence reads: CASNPTLGEQETQYF. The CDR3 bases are TGTGCCAGCAATCCGACCTTAGGGGAACAAGAGACCCAGTACTTC.

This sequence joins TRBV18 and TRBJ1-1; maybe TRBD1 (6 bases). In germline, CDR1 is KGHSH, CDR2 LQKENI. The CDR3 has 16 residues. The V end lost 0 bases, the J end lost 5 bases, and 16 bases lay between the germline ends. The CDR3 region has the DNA TGTGCCAGCTCACCACCCTCGGGGGGCGGAGGAACTGAAGCTTTCTTT. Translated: CASSPPSGGGGTEAFF.

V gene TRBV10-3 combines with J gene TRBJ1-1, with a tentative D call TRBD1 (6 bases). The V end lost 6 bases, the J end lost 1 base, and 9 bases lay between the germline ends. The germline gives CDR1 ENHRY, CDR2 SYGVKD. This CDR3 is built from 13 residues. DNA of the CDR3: TGTGCCATCAGCAGGACAGAGAACACTGAAGCTTTCTTT. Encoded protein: CAISRTENTEAFF.

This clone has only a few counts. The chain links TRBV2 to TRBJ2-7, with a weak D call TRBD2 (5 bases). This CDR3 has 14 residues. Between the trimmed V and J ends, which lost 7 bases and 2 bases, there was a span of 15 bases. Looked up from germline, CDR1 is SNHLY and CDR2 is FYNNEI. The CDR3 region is CASNDAGKAYEQYF. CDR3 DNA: TGTGCCAGCAACGACGCCGGGAAAGCCTACGAGCAGTACTTC. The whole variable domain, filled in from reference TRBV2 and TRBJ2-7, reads EPEVTQTPSHQVTQMGQEVILRCVPISNHLYFYWYRQILGQKVEFLVSFYNNEISEKSEIFDDQFSVERPDGSNFTLKIRSTKLEDSAMYFCASNDAGKAYEQYFGPGTRLTVT.

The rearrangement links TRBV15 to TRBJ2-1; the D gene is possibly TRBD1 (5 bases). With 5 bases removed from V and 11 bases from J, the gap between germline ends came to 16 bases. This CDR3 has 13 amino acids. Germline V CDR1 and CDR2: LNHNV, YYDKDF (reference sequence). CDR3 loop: CATSGRVRSKQFF. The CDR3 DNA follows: TGTGCCACCAGCGGCAGGGTTCGCAGTAAGCAGTTCTTC.

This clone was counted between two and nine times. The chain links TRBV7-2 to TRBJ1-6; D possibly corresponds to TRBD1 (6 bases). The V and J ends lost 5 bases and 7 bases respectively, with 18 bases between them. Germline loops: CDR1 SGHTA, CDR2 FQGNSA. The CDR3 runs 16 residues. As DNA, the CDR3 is TGTGCCAGCAGCCCCCAGGGGTTTATTGAAAATTCACCCCTCCACTTT. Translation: CASSPQGFIENSPLHF.

Here the CDR3 DNA reads TGTGCCAGCAGCCAAGGGGGGCACAGTTCACCCCTCCACTTT. It yields the protein CASSQGGHSSPLHF. The rearrangement uses TRBV3-1 (or the pseudogene TRBV3-2) and TRBJ1-6; maybe TRBD1 (6 bases). The V gene's germline CDR1 is LGHDT and CDR2 YNNKEL (reference sequence). The CDR3 contains 14 residues. The germline V and J ends were trimmed by 1 base and 9 bases, with 10 bases remaining between them.

CDR3 residues: CASSGRRQGIAGNTIYF. The CDR3, as DNA: TGTGCCAGCAGCGGACGCCGACAGGGGATCGCTGGAAACACCATATATTTT. The chain employs TRBV9 and TRBJ1-3; 8 bases are shared with TRBD1. Germline V gene sequence: CDR1 SGDLS, CDR2 YYNGEE. The V and J ends lost 3 bases and 2 bases, in that order; junction bases with no gene match: 10. This CDR3 region has 17 residues.

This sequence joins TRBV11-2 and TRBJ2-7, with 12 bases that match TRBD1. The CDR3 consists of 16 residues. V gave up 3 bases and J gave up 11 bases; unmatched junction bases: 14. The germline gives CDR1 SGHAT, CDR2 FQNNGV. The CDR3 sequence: CASSFRYGTGGWCEYF. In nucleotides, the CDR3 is TGTGCCAGCAGCTTCCGTTATGGGACAGGGGGCTGGTGCGAGTACTTC.

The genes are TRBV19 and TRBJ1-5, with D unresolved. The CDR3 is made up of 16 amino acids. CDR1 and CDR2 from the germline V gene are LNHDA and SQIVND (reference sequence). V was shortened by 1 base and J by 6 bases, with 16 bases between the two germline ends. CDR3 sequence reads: CASSIGAVGIAQPQHF. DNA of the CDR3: TGTGCCAGTAGTATAGGGGCGGTGGGTATCGCTCAGCCCCAGCATTTT.

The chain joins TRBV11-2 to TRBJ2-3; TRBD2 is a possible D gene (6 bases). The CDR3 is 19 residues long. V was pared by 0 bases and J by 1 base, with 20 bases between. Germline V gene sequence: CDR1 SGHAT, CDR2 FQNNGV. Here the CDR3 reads CASSLESFSLLAGTDTQYF. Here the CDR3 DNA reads TGTGCCAGCAGCTTAGAGTCTTTCTCCCTATTAGCGGGCACAGATACGCAGTATTTT.

This chain's CDR3 is CASSLAGTSGGAQYF. For the CDR3, the DNA is TGTGCCAGCAGCTTGGCCGGGACTAGCGGGGGTGCGCAGTATTTT. V and J are TRBV5-4 and TRBJ2-3; 14 bases are shared with TRBD2. CDR3 length equals 15 residues. The V gene end was trimmed by 0 bases and the J gene end by 10 bases; junction bases not matched to a gene: 4. CDR1 and CDR2 (germline): SGHNT, YYREEE (reference sequence).

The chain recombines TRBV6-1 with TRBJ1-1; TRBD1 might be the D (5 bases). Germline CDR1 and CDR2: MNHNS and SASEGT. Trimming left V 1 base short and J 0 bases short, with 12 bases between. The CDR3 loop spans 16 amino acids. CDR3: CASSEGGGWMNTEAFF. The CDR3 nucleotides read TGTGCCAGCAGTGAAGGGGGGGGTTGGATGAACACTGAAGCTTTCTTT.

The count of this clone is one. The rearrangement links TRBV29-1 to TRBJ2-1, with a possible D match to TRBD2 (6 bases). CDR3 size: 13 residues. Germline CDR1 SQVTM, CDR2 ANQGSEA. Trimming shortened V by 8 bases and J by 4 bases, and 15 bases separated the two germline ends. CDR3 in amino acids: CSSLTRGYNEQFF. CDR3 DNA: TGCAGCAGCCTGACTAGGGGTTACAATGAGCAGTTCTTC.

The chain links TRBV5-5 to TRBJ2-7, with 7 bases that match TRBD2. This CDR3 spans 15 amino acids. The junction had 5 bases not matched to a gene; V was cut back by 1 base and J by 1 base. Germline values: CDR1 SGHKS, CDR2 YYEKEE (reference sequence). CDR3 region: CASSLSGGWSYEQYF. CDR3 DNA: TGTGCCAGCAGCTTGTCGGGGGGTTGGTCCTACGAGCAGTACTTC.

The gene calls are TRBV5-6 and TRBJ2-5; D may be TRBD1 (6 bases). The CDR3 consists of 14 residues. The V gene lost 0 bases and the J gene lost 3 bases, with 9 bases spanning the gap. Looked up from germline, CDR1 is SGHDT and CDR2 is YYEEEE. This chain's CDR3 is CASSLGQGKETQYF. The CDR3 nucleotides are TGTGCCAGCAGCTTGGGCCAGGGGAAAGAGACCCAGTACTTC. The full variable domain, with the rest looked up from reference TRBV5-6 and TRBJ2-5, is DAGVTQSPTHLIKTRGQQVTLRCSPKSGHDTVSWYQQALGQGPQFIFQYYEEEERQRGNFPDRFSGHQFPNYSSELNVNALLLGDSALYLCASSLGQGKETQYFGPGTRLLVL.

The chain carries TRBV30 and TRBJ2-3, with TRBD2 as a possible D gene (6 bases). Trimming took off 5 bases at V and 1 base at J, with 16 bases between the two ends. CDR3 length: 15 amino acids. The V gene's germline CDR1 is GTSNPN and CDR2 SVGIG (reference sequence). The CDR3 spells CAWGETSLGTDTQYF. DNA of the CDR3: TGTGCCTGGGGAGAAACTAGCTTGGGCACAGATACGCAGTATTTT.

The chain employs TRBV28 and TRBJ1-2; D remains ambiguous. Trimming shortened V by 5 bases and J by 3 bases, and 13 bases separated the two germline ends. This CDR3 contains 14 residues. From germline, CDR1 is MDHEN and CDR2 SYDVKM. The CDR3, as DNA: TGTGCCAGCAGTCAAACCCCAGATTACTATGGCTACACCTTC. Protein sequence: CASSQTPDYYGYTF.

CDR3 sequence: CASSRIGLARNEQFF. The DNA for the CDR3 is TGTGCCAGCAGCAGGATCGGGCTAGCGCGGAATGAGCAGTTCTTC. V gene TRBV3-1 (or the pseudogene TRBV3-2) combines with J gene TRBJ2-1, with TRBD2 as a possible D gene (6 bases). The germline V gene encodes CDR1 LGHDT and CDR2 YNNKEL (reference sequence). The CDR3 contains 15 residues. Trimming left V 5 bases short and J 7 bases short, with 18 bases between.

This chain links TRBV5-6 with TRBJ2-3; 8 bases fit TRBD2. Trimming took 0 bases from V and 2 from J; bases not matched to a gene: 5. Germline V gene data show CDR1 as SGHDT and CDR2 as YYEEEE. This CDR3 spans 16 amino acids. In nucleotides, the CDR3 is TGTGCCAGCAGCTTGGGACTAGCGAGACACACAGATACGCAGTATTTT. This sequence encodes CASSLGLARHTDTQYF.